A single sample is the source of the 5 T cell receptor beta chains below, sequenced in a study of type 1 regulatory T cells. Each CDR3 protein gets one entry after TCRdb re-called the reads with MiXCR. The data show 15,000 to 20,000 distinct CDR3 sequences, with more than 8.5% seen just once and under 3.5% held by the top ten. The specimen sequenced was CD4+ T cells, either the whole sample or a sorted fraction (not recorded which). The receptors were gathered from a human donor in good health.

This clonotype has a single count. Just one base apart from a much larger clone, this may be a read error. In DNA, the CDR3 is TGTGCCAGAAGTGGGGGGGGAACTGCGAAACCCGGCTACACCTTC. This translates into CARSGGGTAKPGYTF. The chain joins TRBV12-3 or TRBV12-4 to TRBJ1-2; a weak D match, TRBD1 (5 bases). The CDR3 consists of 15 residues. V was shortened by 9 bases and J by 8 bases, with 25 bases between the two germline ends.

This clonotype was counted at least ten times. The rearrangement joins TRBV5-1 to TRBJ2-1; TRBD2 agrees at 14 bases. Germline V lookup: CDR1 SGHRS, CDR2 YFSETQ. There are 17 residues in the CDR3. The V gene end was trimmed by 4 bases and the J gene end by 1 base; junction bases not matched to a gene: 4. In nucleotides, the CDR3 is TGCGCCAGCAGCCTGGGGACTAGCGGGAGATCCTACAATGAGCAGTTCTTC. Protein: CASSLGTSGRSYNEQFF.

This clonotype was counted ten times or more. The gene calls are TRBV29-1 and TRBJ1-4, with D unresolved. CDR3 length equals 11 residues. Germline CDR1 and CDR2: SQVTM and ANQGSEA. V was shortened by 1 base and J by 7 bases, with 4 bases between the two germline ends. CDR3 sequence: CSVEASEKLFF. In DNA, the CDR3 is TGCAGCGTTGAAGCGAGTGAAAAACTGTTTTTT.

This clonotype was counted ten times or more. V usage is TRBV25-1 and J usage is TRBJ1-1; tentatively, D is TRBD1 (6 bases). In germline, CDR1 is MGHDK, CDR2 SYGVNS. The CDR3 is made up of 17 amino acids. Trimming shortened V by 4 bases and J by 0 bases, and 18 bases separated the two germline ends. CDR3 in amino acids: CASSGDTLSLVNTEAFF. The CDR3, as DNA: TGTGCCAGCAGTGGGGACACCCTCTCGCTTGTGAACACTGAAGCTTTCTTT.

This clonotype was seen ten or more times. This sequence joins TRBV20-1 and TRBJ2-7; no clear D. There are 11 residues in the CDR3. Per germline, CDR1 DFQATT and CDR2 SNEGSKA (reference sequence). V lost 3 bases and J 1 base, leaving 4 bases between the germline ends. The CDR3 DNA is TGCAGTGCTAGCGGATCCTACGAGCAGTACTTC. Amino acid sequence: CSASGSYEQYF.